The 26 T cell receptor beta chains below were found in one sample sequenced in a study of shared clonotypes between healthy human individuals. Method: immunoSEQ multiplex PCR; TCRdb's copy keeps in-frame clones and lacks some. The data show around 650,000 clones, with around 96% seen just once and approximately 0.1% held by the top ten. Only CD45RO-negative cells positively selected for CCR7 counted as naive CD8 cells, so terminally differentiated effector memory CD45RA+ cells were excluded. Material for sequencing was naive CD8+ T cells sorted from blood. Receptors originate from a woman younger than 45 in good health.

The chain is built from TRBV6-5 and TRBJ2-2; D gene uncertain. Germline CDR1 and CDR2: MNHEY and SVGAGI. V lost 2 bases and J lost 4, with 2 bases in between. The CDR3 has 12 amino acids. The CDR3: CASSYTTGELFF. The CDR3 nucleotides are TGTGCCAGCAGTTACACCACCGGGGAGCTGTTTTTT.

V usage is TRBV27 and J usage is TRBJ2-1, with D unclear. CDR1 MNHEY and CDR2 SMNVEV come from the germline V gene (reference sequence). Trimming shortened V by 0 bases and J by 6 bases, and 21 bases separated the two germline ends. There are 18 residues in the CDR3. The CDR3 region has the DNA TGTGCCAGCAGTTTATCGGGCCAAGACTCCCGGGCCGGCAATGAGCAGTTCTTC. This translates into CASSLSGQDSRAGNEQFF.

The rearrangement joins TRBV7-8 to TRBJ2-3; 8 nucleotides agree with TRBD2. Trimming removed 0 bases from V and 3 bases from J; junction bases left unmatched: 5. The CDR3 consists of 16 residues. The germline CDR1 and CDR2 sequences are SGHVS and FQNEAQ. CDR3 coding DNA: TGTGCCAGCAGCTTAGCGTTAGCGGGACCGACAGATACGCAGTATTTT. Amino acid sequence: CASSLALAGPTDTQYF.

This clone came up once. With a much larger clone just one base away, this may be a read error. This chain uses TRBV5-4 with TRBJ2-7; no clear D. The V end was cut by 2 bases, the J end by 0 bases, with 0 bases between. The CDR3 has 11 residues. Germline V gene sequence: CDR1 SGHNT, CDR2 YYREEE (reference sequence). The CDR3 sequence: CASSFSYEQYF. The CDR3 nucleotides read TGTGCCAGCAGCTTCTCCTACGAGCAGTACTTC.

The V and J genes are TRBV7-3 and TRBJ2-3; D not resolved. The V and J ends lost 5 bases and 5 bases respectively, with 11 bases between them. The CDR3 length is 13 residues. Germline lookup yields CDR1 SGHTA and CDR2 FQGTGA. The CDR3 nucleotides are TGTGCCAGCAGCAGTAATCCCGGAGATACGCAGTATTTT. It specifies CASSSNPGDTQYF.

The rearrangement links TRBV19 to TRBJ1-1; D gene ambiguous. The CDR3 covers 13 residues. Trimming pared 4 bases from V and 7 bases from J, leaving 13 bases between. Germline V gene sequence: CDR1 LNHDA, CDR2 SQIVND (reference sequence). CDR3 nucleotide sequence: TGTGCCAGTAGTAGCCCAATTTGGGGTGAAGCTTTCTTT. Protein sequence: CASSSPIWGEAFF.

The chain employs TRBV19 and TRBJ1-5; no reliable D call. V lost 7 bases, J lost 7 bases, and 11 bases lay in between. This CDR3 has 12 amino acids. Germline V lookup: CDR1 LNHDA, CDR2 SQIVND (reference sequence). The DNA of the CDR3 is TGTGCCAGTACCCCCGGTCGGCAGCCCCAGCATTTT. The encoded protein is CASTPGRQPQHF.

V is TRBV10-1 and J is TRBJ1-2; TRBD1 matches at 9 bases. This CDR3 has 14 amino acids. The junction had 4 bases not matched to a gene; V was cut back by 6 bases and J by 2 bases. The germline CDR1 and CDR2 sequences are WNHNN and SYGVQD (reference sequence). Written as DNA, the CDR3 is TGCGCCAGCAGGGGGACAGGGCGGAACTATGGCTACACCTTC. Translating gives CASRGTGRNYGYTF.

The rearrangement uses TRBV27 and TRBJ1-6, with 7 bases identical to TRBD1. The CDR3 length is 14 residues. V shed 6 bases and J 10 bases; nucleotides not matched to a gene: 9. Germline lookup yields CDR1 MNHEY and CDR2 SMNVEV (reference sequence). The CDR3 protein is CASSLTGTMSPLHF. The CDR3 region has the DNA TGTGCCAGCAGCCTGACAGGGACAATGTCACCCCTCCACTTT.

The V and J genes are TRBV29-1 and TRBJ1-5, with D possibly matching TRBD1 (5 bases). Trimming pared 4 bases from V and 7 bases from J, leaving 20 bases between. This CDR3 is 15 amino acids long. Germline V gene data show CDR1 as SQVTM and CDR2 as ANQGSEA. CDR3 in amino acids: CSVAWAQGLLQPQHF. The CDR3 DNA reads TGCAGCGTTGCTTGGGCCCAGGGCCTTCTACAGCCCCAGCATTTT.

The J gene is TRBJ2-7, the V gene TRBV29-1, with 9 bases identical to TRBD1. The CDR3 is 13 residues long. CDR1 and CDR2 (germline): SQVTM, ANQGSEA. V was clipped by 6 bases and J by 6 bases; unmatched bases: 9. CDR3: CSVRDRDTSEQYF. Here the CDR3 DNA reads TGCAGCGTCCGGGACAGGGATACAAGCGAGCAGTACTTC.

CDR3 protein: CASTRGEGYNEQFF. The CDR3 bases are TGTGCCAGCACCCGCGGGGAGGGTTACAATGAGCAGTTCTTC. The chain is built from TRBV28 and TRBJ2-1, with TRBD2 matching over 7 bases. The germline V gene has CDR1 MDHEN and CDR2 SYDVKM. Trimming took 7 bases from V and 4 from J; bases not matched to a gene: 7. The CDR3 runs 14 residues.

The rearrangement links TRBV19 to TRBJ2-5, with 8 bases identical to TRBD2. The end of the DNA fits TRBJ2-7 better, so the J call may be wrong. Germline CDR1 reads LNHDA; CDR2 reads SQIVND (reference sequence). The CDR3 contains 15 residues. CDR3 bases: TGTGCCAGTAGTTTACTAGCGGAAGAATCCTACGAGCAGTACTTC. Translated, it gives CASSLLAEESYEQYF.

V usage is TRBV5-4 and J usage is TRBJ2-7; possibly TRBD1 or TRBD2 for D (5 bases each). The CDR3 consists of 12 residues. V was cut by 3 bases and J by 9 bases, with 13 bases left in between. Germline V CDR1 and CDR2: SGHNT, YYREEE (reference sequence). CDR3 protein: CASSSWETAQYF. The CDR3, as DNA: TGTGCCAGCAGCTCGTGGGAGACAGCGCAGTACTTC.

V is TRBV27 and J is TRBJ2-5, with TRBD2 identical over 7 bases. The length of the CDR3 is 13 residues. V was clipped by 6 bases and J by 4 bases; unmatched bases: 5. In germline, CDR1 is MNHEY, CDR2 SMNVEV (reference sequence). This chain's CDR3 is CASSLGLGETQYF. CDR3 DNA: TGTGCCAGCAGCTTAGGACTAGGAGAGACCCAGTACTTC.

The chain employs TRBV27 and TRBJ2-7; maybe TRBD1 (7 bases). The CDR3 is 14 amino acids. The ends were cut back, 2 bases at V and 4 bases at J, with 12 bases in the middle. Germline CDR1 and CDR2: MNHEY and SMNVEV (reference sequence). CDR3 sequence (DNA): TGTGCCAGCAGTTTAATGTCAGGGGGGTACGAGCAGTACTTC. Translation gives CASSLMSGGYEQYF.

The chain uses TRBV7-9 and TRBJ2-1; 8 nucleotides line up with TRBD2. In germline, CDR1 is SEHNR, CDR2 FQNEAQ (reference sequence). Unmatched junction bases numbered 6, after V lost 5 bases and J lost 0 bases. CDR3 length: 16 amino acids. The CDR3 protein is CASSPRTSFSYNEQFF. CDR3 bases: TGTGCCAGCAGCCCGAGGACTAGCTTCTCCTACAATGAGCAGTTCTTC.

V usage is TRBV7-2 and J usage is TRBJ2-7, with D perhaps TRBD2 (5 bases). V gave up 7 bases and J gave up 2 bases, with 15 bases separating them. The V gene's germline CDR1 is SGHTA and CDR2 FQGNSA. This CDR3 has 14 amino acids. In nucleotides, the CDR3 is TGTGCCAGCACCGGCTGGCTAGCAGCCTACGAGCAGTACTTC. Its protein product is CASTGWLAAYEQYF.

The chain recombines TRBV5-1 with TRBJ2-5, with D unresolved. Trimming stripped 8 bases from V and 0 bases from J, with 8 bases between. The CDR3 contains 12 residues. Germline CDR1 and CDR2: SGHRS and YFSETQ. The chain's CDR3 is CASSGYQETQYF. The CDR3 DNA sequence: TGCGCCAGTTCCGGGTACCAAGAGACCCAGTACTTC.

CDR3 residues: CASIDGRATLSYEQYF. The CDR3 DNA sequence: TGTGCCAGCATCGACGGTCGGGCGACCCTCTCCTACGAGCAGTACTTC. The chain employs TRBV2 and TRBJ2-7; D is unresolved. This CDR3 region has 16 residues. Germline CDR1 and CDR2: SNHLY and FYNNEI. V shed 7 bases and J shed 0 bases, with 19 bases lying between them.

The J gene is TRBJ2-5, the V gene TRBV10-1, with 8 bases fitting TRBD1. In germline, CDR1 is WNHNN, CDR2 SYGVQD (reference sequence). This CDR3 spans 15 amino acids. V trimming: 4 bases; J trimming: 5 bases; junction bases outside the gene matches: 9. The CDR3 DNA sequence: TGCGCCAGCAGTGTCGCAGGGGGCATGGAGGAGACCCAGTACTTC. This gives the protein CASSVAGGMEETQYF.

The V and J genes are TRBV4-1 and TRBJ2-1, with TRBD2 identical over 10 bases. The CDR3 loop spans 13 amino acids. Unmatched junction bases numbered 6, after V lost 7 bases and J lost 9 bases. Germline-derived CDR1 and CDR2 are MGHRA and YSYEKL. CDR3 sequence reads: CASMASGSPEQFF. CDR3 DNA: TGCGCCAGCATGGCTAGCGGGAGCCCTGAGCAGTTCTTC.

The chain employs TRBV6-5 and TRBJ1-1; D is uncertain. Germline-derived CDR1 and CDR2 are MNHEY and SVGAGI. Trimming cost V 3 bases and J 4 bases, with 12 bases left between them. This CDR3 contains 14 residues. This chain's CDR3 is CASSYYTSATEAFF. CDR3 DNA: TGTGCCAGCAGTTATTATACTTCGGCCACTGAAGCTTTCTTT.

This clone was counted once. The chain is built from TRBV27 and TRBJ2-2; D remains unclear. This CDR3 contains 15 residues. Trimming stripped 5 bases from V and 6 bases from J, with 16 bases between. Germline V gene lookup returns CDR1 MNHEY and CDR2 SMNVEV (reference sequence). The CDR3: CASSRTALSAGELFF. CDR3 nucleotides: TGTGCCAGCAGTCGGACCGCCCTAAGCGCCGGGGAGCTGTTTTTT.

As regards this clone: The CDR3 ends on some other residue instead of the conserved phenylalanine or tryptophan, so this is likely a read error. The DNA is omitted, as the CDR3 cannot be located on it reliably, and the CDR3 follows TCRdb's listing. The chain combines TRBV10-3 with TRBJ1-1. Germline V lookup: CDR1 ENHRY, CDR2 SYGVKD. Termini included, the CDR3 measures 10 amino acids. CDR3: CAIGAGGTSL.

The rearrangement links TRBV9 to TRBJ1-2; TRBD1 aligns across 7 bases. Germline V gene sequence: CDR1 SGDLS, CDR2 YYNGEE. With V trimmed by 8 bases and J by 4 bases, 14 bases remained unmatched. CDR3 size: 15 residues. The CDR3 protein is CASDRDSVRGYGYTF. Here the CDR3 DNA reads TGTGCCAGTGACAGGGATTCAGTACGGGGCTATGGCTACACCTTC.